This T cell receptor beta chain was observed in a study of T cells in Graves' hyperthyroidism and ophthalmopathy. Study findings and constraints: Most thyroid clonotypes expanded above 0.001 appeared in blood too. Through a model of 13 V-J features, ophthalmopathy was separated from stable hyperthyroidism.

Lactation, pregnancy, other autoimmune disease or uncontrolled infection excluded patients. For the diagnoses, clinical symptoms, serum thyroxine and TRAb, thyroid ultrasound and orbital computed tomography were used. As concerns this clonotype: Its antigen remains unidentified.

V shed 3 bases and J 2 bases; nucleotides not matched to a gene: 4. In germline, CDR1 is DFQATT, CDR2 SNEGSKA (reference sequence). The CDR3 sequence is 14 residues long. Amplification targeted TCR beta CDR3 regions from RNA transcripts. A set of HTBI primers served as the primers for a first-round RT-PCR of the TCR CDR3. MiXCR was run by TCRdb on the multiplex PCR reads, yielding one entry per CDR3 protein. This table holds a few hundred thousand distinct CDR3 sequences, 40% to 55% found once. The V and J genes are TRBV20-1 and TRBJ2-5, with 9 bases lining up with TRBD1. Sequencing was done on a sample of peripheral blood or thyroid tissue (not recorded which). The receptor was derived from an adult woman with Graves' disease, either hyperthyroidism or ophthalmopathy (not recorded which). CDR3 amino acids: CSASTQGAQETQYF. As DNA, the CDR3 is TGCAGTGCTAGCACACAGGGGGCTCAAGAGACCCAGTACTTC.